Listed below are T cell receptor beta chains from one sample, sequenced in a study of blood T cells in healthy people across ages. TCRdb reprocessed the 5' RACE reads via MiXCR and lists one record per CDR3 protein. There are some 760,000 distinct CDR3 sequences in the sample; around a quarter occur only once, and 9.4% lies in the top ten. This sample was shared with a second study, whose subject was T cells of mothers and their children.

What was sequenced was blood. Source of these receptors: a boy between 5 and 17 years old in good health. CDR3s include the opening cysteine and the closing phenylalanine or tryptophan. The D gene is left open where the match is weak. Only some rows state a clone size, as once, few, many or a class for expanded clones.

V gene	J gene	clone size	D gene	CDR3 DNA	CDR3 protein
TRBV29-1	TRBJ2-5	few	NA	TGCAGCGTTGATCGTCAGGAGGTTGAGACCCAGTACTTC	CSVDRQEVETQYF
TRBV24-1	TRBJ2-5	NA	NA	TGTGCCACCAGTGAGGCCGGGACTGTGTACCAAGAGACCCAGTACTTC	CATSEAGTVYQETQYF
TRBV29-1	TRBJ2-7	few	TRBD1	TGCAGCGTTGAAGCGGAGGGACAGGGGGACCTAGGACCCTACGAGCAGTACTTC	CSVEAEGQGDLGPYEQYF
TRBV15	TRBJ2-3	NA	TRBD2	TGTGCCACCAGCAGGAAAGGTTCTAGCGGATACACAGATACGCAGTATTTT	CATSRKGSSGYTDTQYF
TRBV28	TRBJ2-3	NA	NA	TGTGCCAGCAGTCCGGGACACCGCACAGATACGCAGTATTTT	CASSPGHRTDTQYF
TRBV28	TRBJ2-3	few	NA	TGTGCCAGCAGCTTGCAGGGAGAATTCACAGATACGCAGTATTTT	CASSLQGEFTDTQYF
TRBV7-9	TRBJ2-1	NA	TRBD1	TGTGCCAGCTGCCCCGGGACAGCGGAAAAATTCTACAATGAGCAGTTCTTC	CASCPGTAEKFYNEQFF
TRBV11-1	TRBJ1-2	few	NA	TGTGCCAGCAGCTTAGGACTTCGTGGCTACACCTTC	CASSLGLRGYTF
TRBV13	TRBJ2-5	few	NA	TGTGCCAGCAGCCCGAGGGCGGAGACCCAGTACTTC	CASSPRAETQYF
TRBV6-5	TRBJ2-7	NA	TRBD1	TGTGCCAGCAGTTACGGGTTATCCGGGACAGTCACCTACGAGCAGTACTTC	CASSYGLSGTVTYEQYF
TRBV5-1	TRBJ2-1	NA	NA	TGCGCCAGCAGCTTGAGGCAGAACTCCTACAATGAGCAGTTCTTC	CASSLRQNSYNEQFF
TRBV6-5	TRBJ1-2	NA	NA	TGTGCCAGCAGTAACCCCCCTAACTTGGGCTACACCTTC	CASSNPPNLGYTF
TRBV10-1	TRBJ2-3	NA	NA	TGCGCCAGGAGCAGAAACTACCGGTGGACAGATACGCAGTATTTT	CARSRNYRWTDTQYF
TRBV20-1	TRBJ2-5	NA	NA	TGCAGTGCTAGAGCCGTGTCTGGGACCCAGTACTTC	CSARAVSGTQYF
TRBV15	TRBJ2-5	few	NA	TGTGCCACCAGCGGTAACAAACAATCCGTCGAGACCCAGTACTTC	CATSGNKQSVETQYF
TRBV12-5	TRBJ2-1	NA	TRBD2	TGTGCTAGTGGCCTCGGGACTAGCGGGAACAATGAGCAGTTCTTC	CASGLGTSGNNEQFF
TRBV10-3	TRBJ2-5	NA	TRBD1	TGTGCCATCAGTGGGACAGGATCTCAAGAGACCCAGTACTTC	CAISGTGSQETQYF
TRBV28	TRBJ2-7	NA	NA	TGTGCCAGTTCCACTAGGAGGGCAGATTGGGAGCAGTACTTC	CASSTRRADWEQYF
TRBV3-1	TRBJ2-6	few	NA	TGTGCCAGCAGCCACCCCTATCAAGGGGTCTCTGGGGCCAACGTCCTGACTTTC	CASSHPYQGVSGANVLTF
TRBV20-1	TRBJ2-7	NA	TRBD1	TGCAGTGCTAGGATCGGACAGGGATCCTACGAGCAGTACTTC	CSARIGQGSYEQYF
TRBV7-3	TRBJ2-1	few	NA	TGTGCCAGTGGACTACCCAATGACAATGAGCAGTTCTTC	CASGLPNDNEQFF
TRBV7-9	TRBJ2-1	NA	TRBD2	TGTGCCAGCAGCTGGGACTACTATGACAATGAGCAGTTCTTC	CASSWDYYDNEQFF
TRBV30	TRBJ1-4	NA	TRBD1	TGTGCCTGGAGAAGCGCAGGGGGCCCCGTTGAAAAACTGTTTTTT	CAWRSAGGPVEKLFF